This TCR beta chain was recorded in a study of regulatory T cells in long-lasting Graves disease (dated by TCRdb to 2020 to 2022). With respect to the entire study: Patients with newly diagnosed Graves' disease had been on antithyroid drugs for under 3 months. Patients with persistent Graves' disease were compared with patients with newly diagnosed Graves' disease using TCR sequencing and RNA sequencing of peripheral blood. The study was conducted in China and was registered as a clinical trial. A total of 33 samples underwent TCR sequencing, from about 13 patients with persistent Graves' disease and some 20 patients with newly diagnosed Graves' disease.

Comments on this clonotype: It lacks a known antigen. This may be a read error: a much more frequent sequence differs by one nucleotide.

The paper's findings and limits, for the study overall: Lower TCR Shannon entropy and fewer highly expanded clones were observed in persistent Graves' disease patients than in newly diagnosed patients, which suggested clonal expansion. TRBV28, TRBJ1-2 and TRBJ2-5 were preferentially used in persistent disease, while TRBV20-1 and TRBJ2-1 were favored in newly diagnosed disease. The small sample size was acknowledged by the authors as a limitation that may reduce accuracy. Sequencing and analysis were restricted to the TCR beta chain. Only peripheral blood was studied, because thyroid tissue, the primary lesion, was inaccessible. More public clonotypes were shared among persistent patients (under 3,000) than among newly diagnosed patients (roughly 1,000).

Via the germline V gene (reference sequence), CDR1 is DFQATT and CDR2 SNEGSKA. Unmatched junction bases come to 8, with V trimmed by 0 bases and J by 0 bases. The CDR3, cysteine through phenylalanine, is 18 amino acids long. The retained sequence is limited to the CDR3, 54 bases, with the frame set at the first base. Read against the paper, the sample's time point label means: newly diagnosed GD, antithyroid drugs for less than 3 months. RNA was extracted from PBMCs in TRIzol for both TCR sequencing and RNA sequencing. The diagnosis of Graves' disease was made according to American Thyroid Association guidelines. Patients were recruited from an endocrinology department in Xi'an, China. From each patient, around 9 milliliters of peripheral blood was collected into an EDTA anticoagulant tube. Ficoll Paque Plus density gradient separation was used to isolate PBMCs, and no further T cell sorting was done. RNA quality was checked with an Agilent 2100 Bioanalyzer and agarose gel, and concentration with a NanoDrop 2000.

The library was built by means of multiplex PCR. Sequenced on an Illumina HiSeq 4000. TCR beta libraries were built with iRepertoire HTBI primers and Arm-PCR amplification of CDR3 regions. Gel purification was performed on PCR products prior to sequencing. For the original study's pipeline: A total of fewer than 70 TRBV and 14 TRBJ segments were identified across samples and were used for gene usage analysis of CDR3 amino acid clonotypes. COPE and FqMerger were used to merge the filtered high-quality paired reads into contigs. BLAST was used to align contigs to IMGT TRBV, TRBD and TRBJ reference genes, with CDR3 defined following IMGT. Highly expanded clones were defined as clonotypes with a frequency above 0.1%. Shannon entropy was used to measure repertoire diversity, and the Gini coefficient was used to measure V-J evenness. Public clonotypes were defined as clonotypes shared by more than one individual. Using fastp at Q25 and MiXCR, TCRdb reprocessed the public reads and kept productive beta chains. When rows share a CDR3 protein, they turn into one entry using the most common DNA and genes. TCRdb assigned the V and J calls; the authors' analysis was not used. The table for this sample lists 450,000 to 650,000 distinct CDR3 sequences; approximately 16% of them were counted only once. Approximately 25% of the sample is taken by the ten largest.

Separately, the same data were catalogued under a study of T cells in Graves' hyperthyroidism and ophthalmopathy. As noted in the second study: A patient counted as having stable Graves' hyperthyroidism if no progression to ophthalmopathy occurred over 18 months of follow-up. Hyperthyroidism patients were newly diagnosed, had a disease duration of under 2 months, and were aged 18 to 65 years. The study excluded patients with uncontrolled infections, other autoimmune diseases, pregnancy or lactation. Diagnoses relied on clinical symptoms, serum thyroxine and TRAb, thyroid ultrasound and orbital computed tomography. A first-round RT-PCR of the TCR CDR3 used the HTBI primer set with the Qiagen OneStep RT-PCR kit. Most expanded thyroid clonotypes (frequency above 0.001) were also found in blood, which suggests that blood repertoires may mirror thyroid immune responses. A 13 V-J signature model separated ophthalmopathy from stable hyperthyroidism, with around 88% sensitivity and just under 84% specificity in cross-validation and 80%/75% in testing. In validation, the model predicted progression to ophthalmopathy with 60% to 71% sensitivity and about 73% specificity, a median of 6.5 months before onset. To identify distinguishing TCR V-J signatures, a discovery cohort of roughly 100 patients was used, comprising 40 to 45 with Graves' ophthalmopathy and under 60 with stable Graves' hyperthyroidism. Prospective prediction of ophthalmopathy was tested in an independent validation cohort consisting of roughly 19 hyperthyroidism patients and some 17 patients who later progressed to ophthalmopathy. For training and testing, the 100 or so patients in the discovery cohort were randomly divided in a 7:3 ratio. In about 6 Graves' hyperthyroidism patients, the study also compared T-cell repertoires from thyroid tissue with T-cell repertoires from blood. Once sampling was done, hyperthyroidism patients were given methimazole at a starting dose of 30 mg daily, whereas ophthalmopathy patients were given high-dose intravenous methylprednisolone. The libraries were constructed in a second round of multiplex PCR and then size-selected and purified. Libraries were sequenced paired-end with 100 bp reads on an Illumina HiSeq2000. SOAPnuke was used to process the raw data, with reads discarded if the reads contained adapters or uncalled bases, had a mean Phred below 15, or lacked an exact constant-primer or identifier match. High-quality paired reads were merged with COPE v1.2.5, and unique nucleotide sequences were defined as clonotypes. MiTCR v1.1 was used to align the clonotypes against IMGT TRBV, TRBD and TRBJ reference segments. Analysis was restricted to V-J combinations with a frequency above 0.0001, which covered roughly 99% of repertoires. A TCS score was defined as the ratio between F50 (clonal expansion) and ExV (chaos), using BLOSUM62-based TCRdist between CDR3 peptides within each V-J. Welch's t-statistics and random forest reduced roughly 540 V-J features to around 14, which were used in a naive Bayes classifier (R e1071). Sample size was not statistically predetermined, and investigators were not blinded to group allocation. TCR Vbeta CDR3 sequencing of roughly 140 peripheral blood samples (43 ophthalmopathy, about 74 hyperthyroidism and approximately 17 progressor patients) is reported in the paper.

The material was peripheral blood mononuclear cells (PBMCs), obtained at new diagnosis, from a patient treated with antithyroid drugs. This sequence uses TRBV20-1 and TRBJ2-7, and 13 junctional nucleotides match TRBD2. This receptor was taken from a middle-aged woman with Graves disease. Donor details come from another sample of the same person, matched by shared clones. The nucleotides read TGCAGTGCTAGAGATAATAGACTAGCGGGGGGACGCTCCTACGAGCAGTACTTC. This is translated as CSARDNRLAGGRSYEQYF.